Listed here are 17 T cell receptor beta chains from one sample, sequenced in a study of OX40 agonist ivuxolimab in advanced cancers. Only in-frame clones appear in the TCRdb table, and some are missing; sequencing was by immunoSEQ multiplex PCR. The table lists roughly 64,000 clones, roughly four fifths of them singletons, with around 5% in the top ten. Sequences were derived from CD4+ or CD8+ T cells sorted from blood, sampled in a trial of the OX40 agonist ivuxolimab. The receptors here all came from an adult with an advanced solid tumor such as melanoma, head and neck, liver or kidney cancer.

The V call is TRBV5-4, the J call TRBJ1-2; D ambiguous. Trimming removed 4 bases at V and 2 bases at J, with 15 bases between. This CDR3 contains 15 residues. Looked up from germline, CDR1 is SGHNT and CDR2 is YYREEE (reference sequence). CDR3 in amino acids: CASSPPGRSNYGYTF. The CDR3 nucleotides are TGTGCCAGCAGCCCACCCGGCCGGAGCAACTATGGCTACACCTTC.

V is TRBV5-1 and J is TRBJ2-5; a weak D match, TRBD2 (6 bases). Germline V lookup: CDR1 SGHRS, CDR2 YFSETQ. The CDR3 is 14 residues long. Trimming removed 4 bases from V and 1 base from J, with 11 bases in between. In DNA form, the CDR3 reads TGCGCCAGCAGCACCGGGAGCCTCCAAGAGACCCAGTACTTC. This translates into CASSTGSLQETQYF.

The chain is built from TRBV10-2 and TRBJ2-5; D possibly matches TRBD1 or TRBD2 (5 bases each). The germline V gene has CDR1 WSHSY and CDR2 SAAADI. The CDR3 sequence is 13 residues long. V shed 8 bases and J shed 3 bases, with 13 bases lying between them. Here the CDR3 DNA reads TGCGCCAGCGGTAGCCGAGGGGAAGAGACCCAGTACTTC. Translated: CASGSRGEETQYF.

Only one count was recorded for this clone. The chain combines TRBV19 with TRBJ2-4; the D is unclear. With 3 bases removed from V and 7 bases from J, the gap between germline ends came to 13 bases. Germline CDR1 LNHDA, CDR2 SQIVND (reference sequence). There are 14 residues in the CDR3. CDR3 protein: CASSIRGERNIQYF. CDR3 coding DNA: TGTGCCAGTAGTATTCGCGGCGAGAGGAACATTCAGTACTTC.

The CDR3 region has the DNA TGTGCCACCAGCAGAGATCGAGGTTACGAGCAGTACTTC. It encodes CATSRDRGYEQYF. The chain recombines TRBV15 with TRBJ2-7, with D hard to call. The CDR3 is 13 amino acids. Germline V gene data show CDR1 as LNHNV and CDR2 as YYDKDF (reference sequence). The ends were cut back, 0 bases at V and 4 bases at J, with 7 bases in the middle.

V and J are TRBV27 and TRBJ1-2; a possible D gene is TRBD1 (5 bases). Germline lookup yields CDR1 MNHEY and CDR2 SMNVEV (reference sequence). V lost 5 bases and J 8 bases, leaving 18 bases between the germline ends. This CDR3 has 14 amino acids. The CDR3 protein is CASSPVQGLGGYTF. CDR3 nucleotides: TGTGCCAGCAGTCCCGTCCAGGGTTTAGGCGGCTACACCTTC.

The V gene is TRBV5-1, the J gene TRBJ2-1; no clear D gene. V was cut by 6 bases and J by 3 bases, with 16 bases left in between. This CDR3 has 15 amino acids. From germline, CDR1 is SGHRS and CDR2 YFSETQ. In DNA form, the CDR3 reads TGCGCCAGCACCACGGCCTGGCCGGGCTACAATGAGCAGTTCTTC. Protein: CASTTAWPGYNEQFF.

This chain uses TRBV5-1 with TRBJ2-7; D ambiguous. Per germline, CDR1 SGHRS and CDR2 YFSETQ. This CDR3 contains 13 residues. V lost 0 bases and J lost 3, with 7 bases in between. DNA for the CDR3: TGCGCCAGCAGCTTGGAGACGGGCTACGAGCAGTACTTC. Protein sequence: CASSLETGYEQYF.

On this clone: At one boundary the junction diverges from the germline segment, which might be a read error. The rearrangement joins TRBV7-9 to TRBJ1-2, with D possibly TRBD1 on 5 matching bases. The CDR3 is made up of 12 amino acids. CDR1 is SEHNR and CDR2 is FQNEAQ in the germline V gene (reference sequence). CDR3 sequence reads: CASSLEAGTGDF. DNA of the CDR3: TGTGCCAGCAGCTTAGAGGCGGGGACGGGTGACTTC.

The chain joins TRBV5-1 to TRBJ1-3; 9 nucleotides align to TRBD1. The V gene end was trimmed by 0 bases and the J gene end by 1 base; junction bases not matched to a gene: 5. Germline CDR1 is SGHRS and CDR2 is YFSETQ. CDR3 size: 17 residues. CDR3 sequence: CASSLVPGQGSGNTIYF. DNA for the CDR3: TGCGCCAGCAGCTTGGTCCCGGGACAGGGATCTGGAAACACCATATATTTT.

The chain combines TRBV7-2 with TRBJ1-5; D is uncertain. The CDR3 spans 15 residues. Trimming took 1 base from V and 10 from J, leaving 17 bases between them. CDR1 is SGHTA and CDR2 is FQGNSA in the germline V gene. The CDR3 loop reads CASSLGVAGGQPQHF. The CDR3 coding sequence is TGTGCCAGCAGCTTAGGGGTGGCAGGCGGTCAACCCCAGCATTTT.

This rearrangement joins TRBV7-3 to TRBJ2-1, with a weak D call TRBD2 (7 bases). CDR3 length: 14 residues. V lost 2 bases and J lost 4, with 9 bases in between. Per the germline V gene, CDR1 is SGHTA and CDR2 is FQGTGA. In nucleotides, the CDR3 is TGTGCCAGCAGCTTAGCGGGGGCTTACAATGAGCAGTTCTTC. Translating gives CASSLAGAYNEQFF.

CDR3 in amino acids: CATQTNSGNTIYF. In nucleotides, the CDR3 is TGTGCCACTCAGACAAACTCTGGAAACACCATATATTTT. The chain recombines TRBV19 with TRBJ1-3; D uncertain. The CDR3 is 13 amino acids. Trimming took off 10 bases at V and 0 bases at J, with 10 bases between the two ends. Germline CDR1 and CDR2: LNHDA and SQIVND (reference sequence).

V is TRBV7-9 and J is TRBJ2-1, with 8 nucleotides matching TRBD2. The CDR3 length is 14 residues. Per germline, CDR1 SEHNR and CDR2 FQNEAQ (reference sequence). After removal of 6 bases from V and 5 bases from J, the junction contained 6 bases not matched to a gene. CDR3: CASRWTSTNNEQFF. The CDR3 DNA sequence: TGTGCCAGCAGATGGACTAGCACCAACAATGAGCAGTTCTTC.

This clone was seen a handful of times. J is TRBJ1-1 and V is TRBV5-1, with D possibly TRBD1 on 5 matching bases. Per germline, CDR1 SGHRS and CDR2 YFSETQ. The CDR3 is 15 residues long. V lost 4 bases and J 4 bases, leaving 17 bases between the germline ends. The CDR3 protein is CASSAPQGVITEAFF. In DNA form, the CDR3 reads TGCGCCAGCAGCGCCCCCCAGGGTGTGATCACTGAAGCTTTCTTT.

The V call is TRBV11-2, the J call TRBJ2-5; D is possibly TRBD2 (6 bases). The CDR3 runs to 12 residues. Trimming took 2 bases from V and 9 from J, leaving 10 bases between them. The germline gives CDR1 SGHAT, CDR2 FQNNGV. CDR3 amino acids: CASSLWSGAQYF. DNA of the CDR3: TGTGCCAGCAGCTTATGGTCGGGAGCCCAGTACTTC.

The chain carries TRBV30 and TRBJ2-7; possibly TRBD1 for D (6 bases). The CDR3 sequence is 12 residues long. V gave up 0 bases and J gave up 5 bases, with 8 bases separating them. Per germline, CDR1 GTSNPN and CDR2 SVGIG (reference sequence). CDR3 in DNA: TGTGCCTGGAGTGTACAGGGACACGAGCAGTACTTC. This encodes CAWSVQGHEQYF.